This TCR beta chain was found in a study of blood T cell repertoires in COVID-19. Study-wide background: From the United States, Italy and Spain came samples of acute and convalescent COVID-19. In each case, the material was cDNA or gDNA derived from T cells, B-cell-depleted T cells, or PBMCs.

Seattle cases were enrolled at active infection and followed longitudinally. In the study's own analysis: Amplifying reference gene primers gave estimates of nucleated cell counts. Data came from immunoSEQ multiplex PCR; TCRdb stores just in-frame clones and leaves some out. D and trimming were read from the DNA, whereas the V and J calls and clone size are those reported in that table. Of some 360,000 clones in the sample, about 89% were seen once. This clonotype originated in a woman aged 60-70 years with COVID-19, enrolled during active disease. The sequenced sample consisted of peripheral blood.

The chain's CDR3 is CAIRSSGTDTQYF. CDR3 bases: TGTGCCATTAGATCGTCGGGCACAGATACGCAGTATTTT. The chain recombines TRBV19 with TRBJ2-3; D remains ambiguous. This CDR3 has 13 amino acids. Trimming shortened V by 10 bases and J by 1 base, and 12 bases separated the two germline ends. The germline CDR1 and CDR2 sequences are LNHDA and SQIVND (reference sequence). Full variable domain (remainder filled in from reference TRBV19 and TRBJ2-3): DGGITQSPKYLFRKEGQNVTLSCEQNLNHDAMYWYRQDPGQGLRLIYYSQIVNDFQKGDIAEGYSVSREKKESFPLTVTSAQKNPTAFYLCAIRSSGTDTQYFGPGTRLTVL.